This TCR beta chain is from a study of blood T cell repertoires in COVID-19. TCRdb's copy holds only in-frame clones and misses some; the assay was immunoSEQ multiplex PCR. This sample has 300,000 or so clones, with roughly 87% found just once. This clone has only a few counts. CDR1 is SEHNR, CDR2 FQNEAQ, per germline (reference sequence). V trimming: 5 bases; J trimming: 0 bases; junction bases outside the gene matches: 6. The CDR3 sequence is 15 residues long. The sample consisted of PBMCs or T cells enriched from blood (not recorded which). The J gene is TRBJ1-1, the V gene TRBV7-9, with 7 bases matching TRBD1. The sequence was obtained from a woman between 25 and 40 years old who had recovered from COVID-19. CDR3 in amino acids: CASSPRGKVNTEAFF. The CDR3 bases are TGTGCCAGCAGCCCCAGGGGGAAGGTGAACACTGAAGCTTTCTTT.